The clone carrying this T cell receptor beta chain is a singleton in its sample. The V end was cut by 5 bases, the J end by 0 bases, with 16 bases between. From germline, CDR1 is LNHNV and CDR2 YYDKDF (reference sequence). The CDR3 has 17 amino acids. These data come from a study of blood T cell repertoires in COVID-19. Overall study: COVID-19 samples collected from the United States, Italy and Spain covered acute and convalescent phases. Sources were T cells, B-cell-depleted T cells, or PBMCs; the material itself was cDNA or gDNA.

Original handling: The assay estimated nucleated cells by amplifying reference gene primers. The protocol was immunoSEQ multiplex PCR, while the TCRdb copy is restricted to in-frame clones and leaves out a portion. V and J calls and clone size are copied from that table; D and trimming were computed from the DNA. In the table there are hundreds of thousands of clones, just over 85% of which are singletons. The chain employs TRBV15 and TRBJ1-4; TRBD1 is a possible D gene (5 bases). The TCR comes from a woman in her 30s with active or convalescent COVID-19. Sequenced input: peripheral blood. The CDR3 loop reads CATSGTDGQATNEKLFF. CDR3 nucleotide sequence: TGTGCCACCAGCGGCACAGACGGACAAGCAACTAATGAAAAACTGTTTTTT.